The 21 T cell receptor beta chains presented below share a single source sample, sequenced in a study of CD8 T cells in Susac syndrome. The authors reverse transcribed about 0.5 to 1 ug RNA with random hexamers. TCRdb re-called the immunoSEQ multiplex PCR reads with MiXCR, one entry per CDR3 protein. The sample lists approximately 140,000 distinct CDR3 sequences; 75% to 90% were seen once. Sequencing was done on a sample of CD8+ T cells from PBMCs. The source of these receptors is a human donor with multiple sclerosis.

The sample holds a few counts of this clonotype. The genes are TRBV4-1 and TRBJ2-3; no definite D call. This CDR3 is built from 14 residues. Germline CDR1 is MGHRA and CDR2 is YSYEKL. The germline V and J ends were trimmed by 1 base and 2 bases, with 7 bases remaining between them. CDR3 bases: TGCGCCAGCAGCCAAGCTGGAACCACAGATACGCAGTATTTT. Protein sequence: CASSQAGTTDTQYF.

The CDR3 reads CASSSHSRPDNEKLFF. The DNA for the CDR3 is TGTGCCAGCAGTTCTCATTCTCGGCCCGATAATGAAAAACTGTTTTTT. The J gene is TRBJ1-4, the V gene TRBV28; D not resolved. Germline V gives CDR1 MDHEN, CDR2 SYDVKM. There are 16 residues in the CDR3. The V end lost 4 bases, the J end lost 4 bases, and 16 bases lay between the germline ends. Together with reference TRBV28 and TRBJ1-4, the CDR3 gives the full variable domain: DVKVTQSSRYLVKRTGEKVFLECVQDMDHENMFWYRQDPGLGLRLIYFSYDVKMKEKGDIPEGYSVSREKKERFSLILESASTNQTSMYLCASSSHSRPDNEKLFFGSGTQLSVL.

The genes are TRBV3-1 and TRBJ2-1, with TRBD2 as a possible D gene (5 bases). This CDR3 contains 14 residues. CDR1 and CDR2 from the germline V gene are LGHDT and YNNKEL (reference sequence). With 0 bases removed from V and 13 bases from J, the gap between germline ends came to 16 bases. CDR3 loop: CASSQDWGLAVQFF. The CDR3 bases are TGTGCCAGCAGCCAAGACTGGGGTCTAGCAGTACAGTTCTTC.

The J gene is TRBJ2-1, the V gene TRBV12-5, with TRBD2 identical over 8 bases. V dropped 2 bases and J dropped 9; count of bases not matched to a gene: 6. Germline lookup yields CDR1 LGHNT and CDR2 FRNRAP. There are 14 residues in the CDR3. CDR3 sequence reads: CASGLLKTSAEQFF. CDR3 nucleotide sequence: TGTGCTAGTGGTTTGTTAAAGACTAGCGCTGAGCAGTTCTTC.

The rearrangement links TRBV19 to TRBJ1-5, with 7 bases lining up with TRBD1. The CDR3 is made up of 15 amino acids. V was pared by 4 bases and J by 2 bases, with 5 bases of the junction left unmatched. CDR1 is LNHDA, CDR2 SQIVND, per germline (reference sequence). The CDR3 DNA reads TGTGCCAGTAGTACGACAGGGTATGGCAATCAGCCCCAGCATTTT. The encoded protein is CASSTTGYGNQPQHF.

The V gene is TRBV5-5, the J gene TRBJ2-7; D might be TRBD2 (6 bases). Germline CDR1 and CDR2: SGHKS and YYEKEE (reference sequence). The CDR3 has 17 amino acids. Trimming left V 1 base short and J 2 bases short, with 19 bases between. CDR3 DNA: TGTGCCAGCAGCTTGCGTTACGGGACTTCCATCGCCTACGAGCAGTACGTC. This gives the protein CASSLRYGTSIAYEQYV.

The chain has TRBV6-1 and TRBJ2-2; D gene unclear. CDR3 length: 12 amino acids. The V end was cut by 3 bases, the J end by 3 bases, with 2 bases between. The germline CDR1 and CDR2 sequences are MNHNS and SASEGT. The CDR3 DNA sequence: TGTGCCAGCAGTGACGACACCGGGGAGCTGTTTTTT. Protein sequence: CASSDDTGELFF.

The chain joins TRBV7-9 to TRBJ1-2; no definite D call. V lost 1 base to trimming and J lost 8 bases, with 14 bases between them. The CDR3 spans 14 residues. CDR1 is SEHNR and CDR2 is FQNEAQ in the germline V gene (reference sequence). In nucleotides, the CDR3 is TGTGCCAGCAGCTTAGTCTCCGCCTGGGAAGGCTACACCTTC. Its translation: CASSLVSAWEGYTF. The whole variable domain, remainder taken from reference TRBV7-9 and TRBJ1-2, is DTGVSQNPRHKITKRGQNVTFRCDPISEHNRLYWYRQTLGQGPEFLTYFQNEAQLEKSRLLSDRFSAERPKGSFSTLEIQRTEQGDSAMYLCASSLVSAWEGYTFGSGTRLTVV.

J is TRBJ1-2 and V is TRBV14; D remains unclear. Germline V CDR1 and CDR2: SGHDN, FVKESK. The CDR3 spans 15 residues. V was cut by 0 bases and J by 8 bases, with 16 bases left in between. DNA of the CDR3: TGTGCCAGCAGCCAAGATAACGTCTCAGGAGGCGGCTACACCTTC. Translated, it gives CASSQDNVSGGGYTF. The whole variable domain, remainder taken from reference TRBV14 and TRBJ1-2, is EAGVTQFPSHSVIEKGQTVTLRCDPISGHDNLYWYRRVMGKEIKFLLHFVKESKQDESGMPNNRFLAERTGGTYSTLKVQPAELEDSGVYFCASSQDNVSGGGYTFGSGTRLTVV.

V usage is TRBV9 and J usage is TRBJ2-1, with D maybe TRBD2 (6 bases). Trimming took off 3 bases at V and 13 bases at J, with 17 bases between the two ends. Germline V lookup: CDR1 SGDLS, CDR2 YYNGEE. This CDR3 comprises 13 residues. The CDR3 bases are TGTGCCAGCAGCGCCGAAGGGACTCGAGCCCAGTTCTTC. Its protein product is CASSAEGTRAQFF.

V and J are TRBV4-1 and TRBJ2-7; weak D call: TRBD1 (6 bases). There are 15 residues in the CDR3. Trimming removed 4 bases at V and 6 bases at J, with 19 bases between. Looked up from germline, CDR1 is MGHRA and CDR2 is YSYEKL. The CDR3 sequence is CASSPRAGAGIEQYF. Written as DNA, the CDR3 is TGCGCCAGCAGCCCCCGGGCAGGGGCCGGGATCGAGCAGTACTTC.

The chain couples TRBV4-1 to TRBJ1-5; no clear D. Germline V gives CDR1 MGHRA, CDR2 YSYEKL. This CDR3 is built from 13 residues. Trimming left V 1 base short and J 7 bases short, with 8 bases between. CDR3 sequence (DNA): TGCGCCAGCAGCCAAGTCGGGCCGCAGCCCCAGCATTTT. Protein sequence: CASSQVGPQPQHF.

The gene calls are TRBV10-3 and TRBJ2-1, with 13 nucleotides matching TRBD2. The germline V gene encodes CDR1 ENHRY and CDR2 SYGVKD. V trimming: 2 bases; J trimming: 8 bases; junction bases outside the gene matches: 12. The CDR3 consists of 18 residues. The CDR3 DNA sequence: TGTGCCATCAGTGAGCCCGGAGGACTAGCGGGAGCCTCCGATGAGCAGTTCTTC. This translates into CAISEPGGLAGASDEQFF.

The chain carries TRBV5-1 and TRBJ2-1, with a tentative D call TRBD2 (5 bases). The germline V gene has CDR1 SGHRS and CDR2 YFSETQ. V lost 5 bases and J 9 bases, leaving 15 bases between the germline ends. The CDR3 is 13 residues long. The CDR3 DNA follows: TGCGCCAGCAGACCCGACGGGCGGGCTGAGCAGTTCTTC. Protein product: CASRPDGRAEQFF.

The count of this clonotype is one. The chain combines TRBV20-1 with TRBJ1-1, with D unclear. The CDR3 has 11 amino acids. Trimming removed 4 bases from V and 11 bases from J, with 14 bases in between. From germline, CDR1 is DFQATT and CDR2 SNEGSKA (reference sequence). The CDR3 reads CSAKLRRRAFF. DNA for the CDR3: TGCAGTGCTAAATTACGTCGCAGGGCTTTCTTT.

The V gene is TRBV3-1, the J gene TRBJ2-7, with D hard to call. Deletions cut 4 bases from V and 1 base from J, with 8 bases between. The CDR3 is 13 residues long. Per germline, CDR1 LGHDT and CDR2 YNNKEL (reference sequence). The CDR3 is CASSRGSSYEQYF. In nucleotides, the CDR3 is TGTGCCAGCAGCCGTGGATCGTCCTACGAGCAGTACTTC.

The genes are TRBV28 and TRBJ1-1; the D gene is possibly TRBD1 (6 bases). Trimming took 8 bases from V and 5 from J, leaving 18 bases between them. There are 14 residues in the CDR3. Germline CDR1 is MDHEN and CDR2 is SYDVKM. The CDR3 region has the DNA TGTGCCAGCCGGTTCCTAGGGGGAAAAACTGAAGCTTTCTTT. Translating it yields CASRFLGGKTEAFF.

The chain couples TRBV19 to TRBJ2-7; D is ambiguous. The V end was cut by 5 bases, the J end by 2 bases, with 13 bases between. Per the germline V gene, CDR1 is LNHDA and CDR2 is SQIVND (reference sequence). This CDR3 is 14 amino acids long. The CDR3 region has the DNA TGTGCCAGTAGTCCCCCACAGAACACCTACGAGCAGTACTTC. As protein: CASSPPQNTYEQYF. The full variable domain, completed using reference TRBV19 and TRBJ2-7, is DGGITQSPKYLFRKEGQNVTLSCEQNLNHDAMYWYRQDPGQGLRLIYYSQIVNDFQKGDIAEGYSVSREKKESFPLTVTSAQKNPTAFYLCASSPPQNTYEQYFGPGTRLTVT.

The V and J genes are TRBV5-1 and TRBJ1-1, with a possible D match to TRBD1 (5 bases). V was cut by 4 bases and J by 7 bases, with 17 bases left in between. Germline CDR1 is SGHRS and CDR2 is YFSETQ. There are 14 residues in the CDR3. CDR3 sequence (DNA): TGCGCCAGCAGCCCAACGACAGTTCTTAGTGAAGCTTTCTTT. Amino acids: CASSPTTVLSEAFF.

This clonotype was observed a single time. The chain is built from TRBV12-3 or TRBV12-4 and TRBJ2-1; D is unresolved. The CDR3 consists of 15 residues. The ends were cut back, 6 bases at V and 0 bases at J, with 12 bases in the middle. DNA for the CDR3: TGTGCCAGCAGGTCTACCTGGTCCTCCTACAATGAGCAGTTCTTC. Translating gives CASRSTWSSYNEQFF.

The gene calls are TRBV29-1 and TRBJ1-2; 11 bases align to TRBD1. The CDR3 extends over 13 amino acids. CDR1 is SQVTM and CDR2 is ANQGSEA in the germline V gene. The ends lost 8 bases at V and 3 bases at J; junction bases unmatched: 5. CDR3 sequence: CSLGQGADYGYTF. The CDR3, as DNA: TGCAGCTTAGGACAGGGGGCGGACTATGGCTACACCTTC.